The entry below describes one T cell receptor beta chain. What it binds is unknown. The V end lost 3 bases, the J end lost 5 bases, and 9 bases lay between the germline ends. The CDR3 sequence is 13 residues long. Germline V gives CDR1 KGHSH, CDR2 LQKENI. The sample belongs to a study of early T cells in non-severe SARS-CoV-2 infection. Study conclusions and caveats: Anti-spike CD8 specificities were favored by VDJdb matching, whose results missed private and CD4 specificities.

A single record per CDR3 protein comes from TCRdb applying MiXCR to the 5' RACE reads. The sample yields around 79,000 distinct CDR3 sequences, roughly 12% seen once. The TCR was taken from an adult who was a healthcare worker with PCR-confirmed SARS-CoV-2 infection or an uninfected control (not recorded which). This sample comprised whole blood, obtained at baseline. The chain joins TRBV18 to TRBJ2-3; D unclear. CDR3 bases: TGTGCCAGCTCACCGGGCCCCGGAGATACGCAGTATTTT. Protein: CASSPGPGDTQYF.